This T cell receptor beta chain was observed in a study of beta chain features in type 1 diabetes. Germline values: CDR1 SGDLS, CDR2 YYNGEE. Trimming removed 0 bases at V and 9 bases at J, with 15 bases between. The CDR3 runs to 15 residues. Overall study findings and caveats: When Type 1 diabetes patients were examined, their TCRB CDR3s proved moderately but significantly shorter in all four CD4+ subsets. Comparison showed that naive, central memory and Treg TCRB repertoires appeared more similar among patients than among healthy donors.

Expressed TCRB transcripts were sequenced because the isolated RNA had all been reverse transcribed beforehand. Sequencing was performed with immunoSEQ multiplex PCR; in TCRdb, only in-frame clones are kept and a portion is missing. The repertoire holds 200,000 to 250,000 clones, with 9.6% as singletons. By way of CD45RO/CCR7/CD25/CD127/CD95/CD27, the CD4+ regulatory, stem cell-like memory, central memory and naive cells were sorted. This clone has only a few counts. Its antigen remains unidentified. V gene TRBV9 combines with J gene TRBJ2-2; D call uncertain. The sequenced material came from naive CD4+ T cells from blood. This clonotype was sampled from a young woman in good health. CDR3 sequence: CASSVGSGPSRELFF. DNA of the CDR3: TGTGCCAGCAGCGTAGGGTCGGGTCCCTCAAGGGAGCTGTTTTTT.